This TCR beta chain appears in the sequencing data of a study of T cells and copy number aberrations in small-cell lung cancer. Generated by immunoSEQ multiplex PCR, the TCRdb table keeps only in-frame clones and is missing some. The repertoire has roughly 470 clones, 80% to 90% of them found once; the top ten carry over 5.5%. Germline loops: CDR1 SQVTM, CDR2 ANQGSEA. This CDR3 has 12 residues. V dropped 3 bases and J dropped 7 bases, with 12 bases sitting between them. Sequencing used normal tissue next to the tumor. V and J are TRBV29-1 and TRBJ1-2, with a possible D match to TRBD1 (6 bases). The clonotype originates from a man between 60 and 70 years old with small cell lung cancer. CDR3 protein: CSVETGALGYTF. CDR3 coding DNA: TGCAGCGTTGAGACGGGGGCTCTTGGCTACACCTTC.